The 5 T cell receptor beta chains in this list originate from one sample, sequenced in a study of blood T cell repertoires in COVID-19. Repertoires were generated with immunoSEQ multiplex PCR, while TCRdb's copy carries only in-frame clones and drops some. The data hold 150,000 to 200,000 clones, with around 89% observed a single time. The sample was peripheral blood. These receptors originate from a human donor in a cohort sampled during active COVID-19.

This rearrangement joins TRBV6-1 to TRBJ2-7, with 12 nucleotides matching TRBD1. This CDR3 spans 19 amino acids. Germline loops: CDR1 MNHNS, CDR2 SASEGT. J lost 3 bases, V lost 4 bases, and 16 bases had no gene match. CDR3 nucleotide sequence: TGTGCCAGCAGTGCAAGGGGGGACAGGGGGCGCGCGGTGAACTACGAGCAGTACTTC. Its protein is CASSARGDRGRAVNYEQYF.

This clone has a single count. This chain connects TRBV7-8 to TRBJ2-1, with D possibly TRBD2 on 6 matching bases. Between the trimmed V and J ends, which lost 3 bases and 4 bases, there was a span of 13 bases. The length of the CDR3 is 15 residues. Looked up from germline, CDR1 is SGHVS and CDR2 is FQNEAQ. The CDR3 DNA is TGTGCCAGCAGCTTGGACCTAGCGTGGTACAATGAGCAGTTCTTC. Amino acids: CASSLDLAWYNEQFF.

The rearrangement links TRBV11-2 to TRBJ1-3; D gene ambiguous. V lost 5 bases to trimming and J lost 5 bases, with 13 bases between them. This CDR3 spans 14 amino acids. Germline V gives CDR1 SGHAT, CDR2 FQNNGV. This CDR3 reads CASSLSGNRNTIYF. The CDR3 DNA is TGTGCCAGCAGCCTGTCGGGAAATCGAAACACCATATATTTT.

The V call is TRBV7-9, the J call TRBJ2-7, with 8 bases aligning to TRBD1. Looked up from germline, CDR1 is SEHNR and CDR2 is FQNEAQ (reference sequence). The CDR3 runs 15 residues. V lost 3 bases and J lost 3; bases outside the gene matches: 7. The CDR3 here is CASSFSGQGGYEQYF. In DNA form, the CDR3 reads TGTGCCAGCAGCTTCTCCGGACAGGGCGGCTACGAGCAGTACTTC.

The chain carries TRBV2 and TRBJ1-5; no firm D call. The CDR3 length is 17 residues. V lost 5 bases, J lost 1 base, and 18 bases lay in between. Germline-derived CDR1 and CDR2 are SNHLY and FYNNEI. Here the CDR3 reads CASSNPWANQSNQPQHF. DNA for the CDR3: TGTGCCAGCAGTAATCCGTGGGCCAACCAGAGCAATCAGCCCCAGCATTTT.